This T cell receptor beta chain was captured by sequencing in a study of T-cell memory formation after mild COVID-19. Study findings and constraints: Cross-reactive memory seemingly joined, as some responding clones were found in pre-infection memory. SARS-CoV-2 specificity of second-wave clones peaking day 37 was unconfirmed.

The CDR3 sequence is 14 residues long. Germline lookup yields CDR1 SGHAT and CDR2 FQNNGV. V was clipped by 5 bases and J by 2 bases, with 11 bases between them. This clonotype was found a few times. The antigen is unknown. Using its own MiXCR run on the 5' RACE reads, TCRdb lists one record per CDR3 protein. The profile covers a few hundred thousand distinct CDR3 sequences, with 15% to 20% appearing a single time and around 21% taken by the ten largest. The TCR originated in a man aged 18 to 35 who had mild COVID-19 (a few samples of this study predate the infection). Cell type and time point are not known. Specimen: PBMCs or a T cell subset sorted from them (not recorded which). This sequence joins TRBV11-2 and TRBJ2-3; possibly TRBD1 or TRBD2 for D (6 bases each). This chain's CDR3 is CASSRGADTDTQYF. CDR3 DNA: TGTGCCAGCAGCAGGGGGGCAGACACAGATACGCAGTATTTT.